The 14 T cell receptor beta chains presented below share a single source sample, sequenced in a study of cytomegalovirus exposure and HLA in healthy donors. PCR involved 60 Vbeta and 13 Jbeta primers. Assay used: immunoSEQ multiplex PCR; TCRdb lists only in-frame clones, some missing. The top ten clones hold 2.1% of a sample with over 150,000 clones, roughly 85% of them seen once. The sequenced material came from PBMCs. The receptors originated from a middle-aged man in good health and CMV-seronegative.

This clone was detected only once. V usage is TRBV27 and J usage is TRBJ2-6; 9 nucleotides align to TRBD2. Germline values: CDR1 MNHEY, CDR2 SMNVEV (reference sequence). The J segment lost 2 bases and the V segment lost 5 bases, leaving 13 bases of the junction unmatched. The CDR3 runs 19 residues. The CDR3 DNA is TGTGCCAGCAGTCCTAGGGGGAGGCGGGAGGGCCCTGGGGCCAACGTCCTGACTTTC. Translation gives CASSPRGRREGPGANVLTF.

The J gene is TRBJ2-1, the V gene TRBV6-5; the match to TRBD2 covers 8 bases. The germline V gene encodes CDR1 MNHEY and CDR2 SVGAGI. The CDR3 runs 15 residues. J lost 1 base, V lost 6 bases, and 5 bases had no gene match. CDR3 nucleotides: TGTGCCAGCAGCCAGCGGGAGCTATCCTACAATGAGCAGTTCTTC. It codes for CASSQRELSYNEQFF.

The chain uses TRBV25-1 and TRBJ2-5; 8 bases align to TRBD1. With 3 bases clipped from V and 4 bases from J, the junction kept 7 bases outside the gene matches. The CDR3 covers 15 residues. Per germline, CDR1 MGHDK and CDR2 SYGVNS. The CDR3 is CASSDSGGIRETQYF. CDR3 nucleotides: TGTGCCAGCAGTGATTCAGGGGGCATACGAGAGACCCAGTACTTC.

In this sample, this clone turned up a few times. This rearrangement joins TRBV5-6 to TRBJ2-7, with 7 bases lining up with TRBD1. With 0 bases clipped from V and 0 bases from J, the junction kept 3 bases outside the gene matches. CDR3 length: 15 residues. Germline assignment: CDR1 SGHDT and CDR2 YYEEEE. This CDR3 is CASSLETGRSYEQYF. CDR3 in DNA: TGTGCCAGCAGCTTGGAGACAGGGCGCTCCTACGAGCAGTACTTC.

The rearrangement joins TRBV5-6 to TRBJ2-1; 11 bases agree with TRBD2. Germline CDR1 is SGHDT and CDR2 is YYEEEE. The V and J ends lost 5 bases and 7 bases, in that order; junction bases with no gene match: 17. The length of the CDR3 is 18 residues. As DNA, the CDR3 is TGTGCCAGCAGACCGGGACTAGCGGCCGTCTTAAGGTGGAATGAGCAGTTCTTC. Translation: CASRPGLAAVLRWNEQFF.

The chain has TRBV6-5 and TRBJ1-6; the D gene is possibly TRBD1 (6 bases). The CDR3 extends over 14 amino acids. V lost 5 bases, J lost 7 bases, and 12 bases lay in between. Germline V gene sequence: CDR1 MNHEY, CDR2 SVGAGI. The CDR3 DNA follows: TGTGCCAGCAGTCTACAGGGTTGGAATTCACCCCTCCACTTT. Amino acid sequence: CASSLQGWNSPLHF.

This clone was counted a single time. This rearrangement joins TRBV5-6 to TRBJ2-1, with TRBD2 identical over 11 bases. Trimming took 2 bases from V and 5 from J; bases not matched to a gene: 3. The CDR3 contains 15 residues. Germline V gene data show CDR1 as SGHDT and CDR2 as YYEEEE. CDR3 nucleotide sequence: TGTGCCAGCAGCTTCGGGACTAGCGGTAACAATGAGCAGTTCTTC. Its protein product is CASSFGTSGNNEQFF.

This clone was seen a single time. CDR3 DNA sequence: TGTGCCAGCAGTGAGGGGCCTGGGTACTCCGAGCAGTACTTC. It is translated as CASSEGPGYSEQYF. The chain links TRBV6-1 to TRBJ2-7, with a possible D match to TRBD1 (5 bases). The V gene's germline CDR1 is MNHNS and CDR2 SASEGT. V gave up 3 bases and J gave up 6 bases, with 15 bases separating them. CDR3 length: 14 residues.

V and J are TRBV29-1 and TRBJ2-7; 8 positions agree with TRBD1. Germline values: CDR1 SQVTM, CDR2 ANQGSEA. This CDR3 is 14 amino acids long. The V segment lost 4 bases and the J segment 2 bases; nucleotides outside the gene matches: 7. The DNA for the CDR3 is TGCAGCGTTGGGAGACAGGGGAATACCTACGAGCAGTACTTC. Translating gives CSVGRQGNTYEQYF.

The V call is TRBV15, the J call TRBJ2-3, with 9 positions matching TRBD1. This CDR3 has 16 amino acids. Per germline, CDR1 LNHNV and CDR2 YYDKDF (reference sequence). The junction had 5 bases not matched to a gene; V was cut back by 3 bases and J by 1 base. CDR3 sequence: CATSREWDRGTDTQYF. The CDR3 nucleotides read TGTGCCACCAGCAGGGAATGGGACAGGGGCACAGATACGCAGTATTTT.

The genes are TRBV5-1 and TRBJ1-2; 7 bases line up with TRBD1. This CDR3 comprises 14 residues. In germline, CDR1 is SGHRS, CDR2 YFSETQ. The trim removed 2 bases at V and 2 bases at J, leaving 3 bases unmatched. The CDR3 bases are TGCGCCAGCAGCTTTGGGACAGCCAACTATGGCTACACCTTC. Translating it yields CASSFGTANYGYTF. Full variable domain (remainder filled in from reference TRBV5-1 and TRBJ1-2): KAGVTQTPRYLIKTRGQQVTLSCSPISGHRSVSWYQQTPGQGLQFLFEYFSETQRNKGNFPGRFSGRQFSNSRSEMNVSTLELGDSALYLCASSFGTANYGYTFGSGTRLTVV.

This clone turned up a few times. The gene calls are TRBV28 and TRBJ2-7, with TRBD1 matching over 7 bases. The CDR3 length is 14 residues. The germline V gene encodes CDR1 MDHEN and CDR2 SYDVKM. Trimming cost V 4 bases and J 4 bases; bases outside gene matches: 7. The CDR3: CASSSPGQFYEQYF. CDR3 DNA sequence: TGTGCCAGCAGTTCCCCGGGACAGTTTTACGAGCAGTACTTC.

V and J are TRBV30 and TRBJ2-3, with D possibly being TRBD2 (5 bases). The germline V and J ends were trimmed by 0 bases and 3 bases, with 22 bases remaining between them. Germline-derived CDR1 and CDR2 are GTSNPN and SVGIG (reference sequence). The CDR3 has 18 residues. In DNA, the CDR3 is TGTGCCTGGAGTGTACCAGGAAGTATGCGGGCTGGTACAGATACGCAGTATTTT. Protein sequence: CAWSVPGSMRAGTDTQYF. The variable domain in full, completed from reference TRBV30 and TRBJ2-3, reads SQTIHQWPATLVQPVGSPLSLECTVEGTSNPNLYWYRQAAGRGLQLLFYSVGIGQISSEVPQNLSASRPQDRQFILSSKKLLLSDSGFYLCAWSVPGSMRAGTDTQYFGPGTRLTVL.

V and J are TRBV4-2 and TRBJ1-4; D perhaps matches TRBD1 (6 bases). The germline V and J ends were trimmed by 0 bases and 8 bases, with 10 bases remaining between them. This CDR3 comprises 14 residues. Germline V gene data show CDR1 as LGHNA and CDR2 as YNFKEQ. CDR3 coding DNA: TGTGCCAGCAGCCAAGATGAGGGGGTCGAAAAACTGTTTTTT. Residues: CASSQDEGVEKLFF.